The following is a T cell receptor beta chain sequence with its context. The target antigen is unknown. These data belong to a study of somatic mutations in cytotoxic T cells in rheumatoid arthritis. The wider study: Collection of patient blood (approximately 29 ml EDTA) took place right after diagnosis, before any treatment. Purity of nearly 100% was reached when some V beta antibody-stained T-cell populations were flow-sorted, including V beta1+ cells sequenced for TCRB. Overall study findings and caveats: The study found that the largest CD8+ clone exceeded 20% of CD8+ cells in about an eighth of the roughly 65 patients.

The table came from immunoSEQ multiplex PCR; TCRdb's copy has only in-frame clones and leaves some out. The sample contains about 18,000 clones, approximately 78% of which appear only once. CDR1 SQVTM and CDR2 ANQGSEA come from the germline V gene. V shed 7 bases and J 4 bases; nucleotides not matched to a gene: 4. This CDR3 spans 12 amino acids. Using positive magnetic bead selection on an AutoMACS, CD4+ and CD8+ cells were isolated, after which their purity was checked by flow cytometry. The receptor was derived from an adult with rheumatoid arthritis. The gene calls are TRBV29-1 and TRBJ1-1, with 9 bases matching TRBD1. Specimen: CD8+ T cells sorted from blood. DNA for the CDR3: TGCAGCGCAGACAGGGGGAGCACTGAAGCTTTCTTT. Protein: CSADRGSTEAFF.